This T cell receptor beta chain was captured by sequencing in a study of control samples from healthy donors and cancer patients (dated by TCRdb to the early 2020s). The protocol used for the library was the immunoSEQ multiplex PCR assay. TCRdb holds this immuneACCESS table with in-frame rearrangements only. Some clones are missing; in checked studies, unresolved V genes explain under half, and the rest has no known cause. The sample table holds roughly 55,000 clones, of which 95% to 97% were seen once. Of the sample, about 1% falls within the top ten clones. As to this clone: What this receptor recognizes is not known. Within one base of it there is no much larger clone, and no base qualities were kept.

Trimming takes 1 base from V and 3 bases from J, and the germline ends sit 9 bases apart. The CDR3 measures 14 amino acids from cysteine to phenylalanine. The only DNA kept is the CDR3, 42 bases in frame from the first base. CDR1 is given as SNHLY and CDR2 as FYNNEI, both from the germline V gene. The source of this sequence is a young woman in good health. Sequencing was carried out using blood. The chain couples TRBV2 to TRBJ1-1; the D gene is perhaps TRBD1, from 5 matching bases. This receptor has the CDR3 CASSEDRPYTEAFF. The DNA is TGTGCCAGCAGTGAAGACAGGCCTTACACTGAAGCTTTCTTT.